Described below is a single T cell receptor (beta chain) sequence and its context. In building TCR beta libraries, iRepertoire HTBI primers were used together with Arm-PCR of CDR3 regions. In TCRdb, the multiplex PCR reads were re-called with MiXCR into one record per CDR3 protein. This repertoire shows about 420,000 distinct CDR3 sequences, around 17% found once; its top ten account for around a quarter. The V end was cut by 5 bases, the J end by 4 bases, with 14 bases between. The length of the CDR3 is 13 residues. CDR1 and CDR2 from the germline V gene are SQVTM and ANQGSEA. The record originates from a study of regulatory T cells in long-lasting Graves disease. Documented time point: newly diagnosed GD, antithyroid drugs for less than 3 months. The authors made the TCR library using RNA they extracted from PBMCs. These same records also appear under a second study, on T cells in Graves' hyperthyroidism and ophthalmopathy. That publication notes: Most thyroid clonotypes that were expanded above 0.001 also turned up in blood.

This clonotype originated in a young woman with Graves disease. This specimen consisted of peripheral blood mononuclear cells (PBMCs), obtained at new diagnosis, from a patient treated with antithyroid drugs. The chain combines TRBV29-1 with TRBJ1-2; no clear D. The CDR3 DNA reads TGCAGCGTTTTAAAGGGAACAGCCTATGGCTACACCTTC. This gives the protein CSVLKGTAYGYTF.